This T cell receptor (beta chain) appears in the sequencing data of a study of beta chain features in type 1 diabetes. Study observations and caveats: The VDJ junctions of type 1 diabetes patients carried fewer insertions and more deletions.

Concerning this clone itself: Its antigen is not known.

The sequenced template was cDNA made from the entire isolated RNA. About 3.7 million reads on average were seen across naive, central memory and regulatory T cell samples. Measured with immunoSEQ multiplex PCR; TCRdb has only the in-frame clones, and not every one. There are 860,000 or so clones in the sample; around a sixth occur only once, and around 0.02% lies in the top ten. The length of the CDR3 is 18 residues. Germline V CDR1 and CDR2: LGHNA, YSLEER. Trimming took off 0 bases at V and 1 base at J, with 16 bases between the two ends. V is TRBV4-3 and J is TRBJ2-1, with D tentatively TRBD1 or TRBD2 (5 bases each). The material sequenced was naive CD4+ T cells from blood. The receptor's source is a woman younger than 30 in good health. CDR3 protein: CASSQDARGRWSYNEQFF. CDR3 DNA: TGCGCCAGCAGCCAAGATGCCCGGGGCCGATGGTCCTACAATGAGCAGTTCTTC.